A selection of T cell receptor beta chains follows, all from one sample in a study of early T cells in non-severe SARS-CoV-2 infection. TCRdb fed the 5' RACE reads into MiXCR, producing one record per CDR3 protein. The sample records about 40,000 distinct CDR3 sequences, under 30% being singletons. Sequenced material: whole blood, taken at baseline. Receptors originate from an adult who was a healthcare worker with PCR-confirmed SARS-CoV-2 infection or an uninfected control (not recorded which). Each CDR3 is given with its conserved first and last residue. D genes are given only for firm matches. The size field is filled for only some rows; it gives once, few, many or a size class.

TRBD1	TRBV3-1	TRBJ2-7	15	NA	TGTGCCAGCAGCGTGTCCGGGACAGGCAACGACGAGCAGTACTTC	CASSVSGTGNDEQYF
NA	TRBV18	TRBJ1-3	15	NA	TGTGCCAGCTCACCAACTGGGCCCTCTGGAAACACCATATATTTT	CASSPTGPSGNTIYF
TRBD1	TRBV7-9	TRBJ2-7	15	NA	TGTGCCAGCAGCCCAGTCAGGGGGATACCCTACGAGCAGTACTTC	CASSPVRGIPYEQYF
TRBD1	TRBV27	TRBJ2-2	13	NA	TGTGCCAGCGGGGACAGGGATGCCGGGGAGCTGTTTTTT	CASGDRDAGELFF
TRBD2	TRBV3-1	TRBJ2-5	16	NA	TGTGCCAGCAGCCTACTAGCGGGCCCAAAGGTAGAGACCCAGTACTTC	CASSLLAGPKVETQYF
NA	TRBV7-2	TRBJ2-7	14	NA	TGTGCCAGCAGCCAAGACAGGCTCTCCTACGAGCAGTACTTC	CASSQDRLSYEQYF
NA	TRBV7-8	TRBJ2-2	17	NA	TGTGCCAGCAGCTTACAGCTAACAGTACCGAACACCGGGGAGCTGTTTTTT	CASSLQLTVPNTGELFF
TRBD2	TRBV6-2/TRBV6-3	TRBJ2-3	12	few	TGTGCCAGCAGTTGGACTAGCGGGGGGGAGTATTTT	CASSWTSGGEYF
NA	TRBV7-3	TRBJ2-1	12	few	TGTGCCAGCAGCTTAGGCAGGGGTGAGCAGTTCTTC	CASSLGRGEQFF
NA	TRBV6-6	TRBJ1-2	13	few	TGTGCCAGCAGCCGGCTGGGGAGCTATGGCTACACCTTC	CASSRLGSYGYTF
NA	TRBV6-1	TRBJ1-6	12	few	TGTGCCAGCAGTGAGGGATTTTCACCCCTCCACTTT	CASSEGFSPLHF
NA	TRBV2	TRBJ1-1	13	NA	TGTGCCAGCAGTGAGGGGGGGAACACTGAAGCTTTCTTT	CASSEGGNTEAFF
NA	TRBV7-9	TRBJ1-1	12	NA	TGTGCCAGCAGCTTACAAAGAGGGGAAGCTTTCTTT	CASSLQRGEAFF
TRBD2	TRBV20-1	TRBJ2-1	15	NA	TGCAGTGCTAGAGATGTAGCGGGGGCCAGGGATGAGCAGTTCTTC	CSARDVAGARDEQFF
TRBD1	TRBV20-1	TRBJ1-1	13	few	TGCAGTGCCCCCACTCGGACAGGGTTTTTAGCTTTCTTT	CSAPTRTGFLAFF
NA	TRBV5-5	TRBJ2-5	13	NA	TGTGCCAGCAGCTGGGGGTCGGGCGAGACCCAGTACTTC	CASSWGSGETQYF
NA	TRBV2	TRBJ1-6	12	NA	TGTGCCAGCAGAAGGGGAGCTTCACCCCTCCACTTT	CASRRGASPLHF
TRBD2	TRBV6-5	TRBJ2-1	15	NA	TGTGCCAGCAGTTACTCGGGACTAGCGGGGGATGAGCAGTTCTTC	CASSYSGLAGDEQFF
TRBD1	TRBV12-3/TRBV12-4	TRBJ1-1	15	few	TGTGCCAGCAGCAATTACAGGGGATTGAACACTGAAGCTTTCTTT	CASSNYRGLNTEAFF
NA	TRBV28	TRBJ2-2	13	few	TGTGCCAGTGGCGGGGATAACACCGGGGAGCTGTTTTTT	CASGGDNTGELFF
TRBD1	TRBV6-6	TRBJ1-6	15	NA	TGTGCCAGCAGTTACTCGACAGGGAGGAATTCACCCCTCCACTTT	CASSYSTGRNSPLHF
NA	TRBV30	TRBJ2-6	16	once	TGTGCTGGGGAGGGGGCCTCAAGCTCTGGGGCCAACGTCCTGACTTTC	CAGEGASSSGANVLTF
TRBD1	TRBV10-2	TRBJ2-1	14	NA	TGCGCCAGCCTGGAGACAGGGGCACTGAATGAGCAGTTCTTC	CASLETGALNEQFF
NA	TRBV3-2	TRBJ2-1	16	few	TGTGCCAGCAGCCAATGGCGGGGGGGAATTTGGAATGAGCAGTTCTTC	CASSQWRGGIWNEQFF
NA	TRBV11-2	TRBJ1-6	12	NA	TGTGCCAGCAGCTTAGCGGCTTCACCCCTCCACTTT	CASSLAASPLHF
NA	TRBV6-6	TRBJ2-4	13	NA	TGTGCCAGCATATCGGGGGGCCCAAACATTCAGTACTTC	CASISGGPNIQYF
NA	TRBV29-1	TRBJ1-1	13	NA	TGCAGCGTTTATAAGGACAGTGGTTCTGAAGCTTTCTTT	CSVYKDSGSEAFF
TRBD1	TRBV5-1	TRBJ1-1	14	NA	TGCGCCAGCAGCCCGGGACAGTTGATCACTGAAGCTTTCTTT	CASSPGQLITEAFF